This T cell receptor (beta chain) came from a study of T cell changes during pregnancy in multiple sclerosis. The data were produced by immunoSEQ multiplex PCR, yet TCRdb's version contains in-frame clones alone and is incomplete. Among 45,000 to 50,000 clones listed, about 94% were seen once. Germline CDR1 and CDR2: LGHNA and YNFKEQ. After removal of 1 base from V and 2 bases from J, the junction contained 3 bases not matched to a gene. This CDR3 has 15 amino acids. The clonotype was recovered from a female donor with multiple sclerosis, enrolled in a pregnancy study. This material consisted of CD8+ T cells from peripheral blood mononuclear cells, taken in the first trimester of pregnancy. V usage is TRBV4-2 and J usage is TRBJ1-1; TRBD1 matches at 8 bases. CDR3 protein: CASSQADRGNTEAFF. In DNA form, the CDR3 reads TGTGCCAGCAGCCAAGCTGACAGGGGAAACACTGAAGCTTTCTTT.